This entry lists 15 T cell receptor beta chains sequenced from one sample in a study of blood T cell repertoires in COVID-19. Here immunoSEQ multiplex PCR was the method, and the copy in TCRdb shows in-frame clones only, minus some. Here the sample spans approximately 200,000 clones, 80% being singletons. Sequenced material: PBMCs or T cells enriched from blood (not recorded which). These receptors all come from a woman aged 35 to 49 with acute COVID-19.

The chain recombines TRBV7-9 with TRBJ2-1; TRBD2 aligns across 8 bases. CDR3 length: 15 amino acids. Germline V gene lookup returns CDR1 SEHNR and CDR2 FQNEAQ (reference sequence). V was clipped by 8 bases and J by 8 bases; unmatched bases: 14. CDR3 sequence: CASSAAPGGPDEQFF. The CDR3 nucleotides are TGTGCCAGCTCCGCCGCGCCGGGAGGGCCCGATGAGCAGTTCTTC.

This clone was counted once. One junction end does not reproduce the germline sequence, and a read error may be involved. J is TRBJ2-5 and V is TRBV4-1, with D perhaps matching TRBD2 (7 bases). The CDR3 is 17 amino acids. CDR1 MGHRA and CDR2 YSYEKL come from the germline V gene. The CDR3 DNA reads as TGCGCCCGCAGCCAAGAGGGGGGGGGACACCTCCAAGAGACCCAGTACTTC. This translates into CARSQEGGGHLQETQYF.

The chain has TRBV28 and TRBJ2-7; 13 positions agree with TRBD2. Per germline, CDR1 MDHEN and CDR2 SYDVKM. V trimming: 6 bases; J trimming: 3 bases; junction bases outside the gene matches: 11. There are 17 residues in the CDR3. The CDR3 protein is CASSQTSGRLKGYEQYF. The CDR3 DNA reads TGTGCCAGCAGCCAGACTAGCGGGAGGCTTAAGGGCTACGAGCAGTACTTC.

The chain links TRBV23-1 to TRBJ2-2; 9 bases agree with TRBD1. TRBV23-1 is filed as an ORF, its function uncertain. J gave up 9 bases and V 3 bases, and 17 bases lay outside the gene matches. There are 18 residues in the CDR3. The CDR3 region is CASSHQFMGQGPTRELFF. Here the CDR3 DNA reads TGCGCCAGCAGTCACCAATTTATGGGACAGGGTCCTACCCGGGAGCTGTTTTTT.

The V and J genes are TRBV10-3 and TRBJ1-1, with 12 bases fitting TRBD1. CDR1 is ENHRY and CDR2 is SYGVKD in the germline V gene. The CDR3 runs 15 residues. Trimming removed 4 bases from V and 5 bases from J; junction bases left unmatched: 5. The CDR3 region has the DNA TGTGCCATCAGTGGGGACAGGGGGCAAAGGACTGAAGCTTTCTTT. Translating it yields CAISGDRGQRTEAFF.

V and J are TRBV10-2 and TRBJ2-5; D remains unclear. Germline assignment: CDR1 WSHSY and CDR2 SAAADI. The germline V and J ends were trimmed by 6 bases and 3 bases, with 5 bases remaining between them. This CDR3 spans 11 amino acids. The CDR3 nucleotides are TGCGCCAGCAGCCCCAAAGAGACCCAGTACTTC. Translating gives CASSPKETQYF.

This clone was detected a few times. This sequence joins TRBV9 and TRBJ1-3, with TRBD1 matching over 7 bases. Germline trimming cut 2 bases from V and 2 bases from J; bases unmatched to any gene: 4. The germline gives CDR1 SGDLS, CDR2 YYNGEE. CDR3 length equals 15 residues. The CDR3 sequence: CASSVTQGTGNTIYF. The CDR3, as DNA: TGTGCCAGCAGCGTGACACAGGGGACTGGAAACACCATATATTTT.

The V call is TRBV28, the J call TRBJ1-2; TRBD1 matches 7 bases. Losses at the gene ends were 6 bases for V and 4 bases for J; bases not matched to a gene: 5. The CDR3 extends over 13 amino acids. Germline CDR1 reads MDHEN; CDR2 reads SYDVKM. The CDR3 loop reads CASSWDRTYGYTF. The CDR3 DNA follows: TGTGCCAGCAGCTGGGACAGAACCTATGGCTACACCTTC.

The rearrangement links TRBV7-2 to TRBJ1-1; D is unclear. The germline V gene has CDR1 SGHTA and CDR2 FQGNSA. The CDR3 runs 14 residues. V shed 1 base and J shed 6 bases, with 12 bases lying between them. CDR3 in amino acids: CASSLVPGLAEAFF. The CDR3 nucleotides are TGTGCCAGCAGCTTAGTTCCCGGACTAGCTGAAGCTTTCTTT.

This clone was observed at least ten times. The rearrangement joins TRBV6-4 to TRBJ1-2; perhaps TRBD1 as D (6 bases). The length of the CDR3 is 15 residues. Trimming pared 2 bases from V and 8 bases from J, leaving 18 bases between. The germline V gene has CDR1 MRHNA and CDR2 SNTAGT. The chain's CDR3 is CASSDVFQGIRGYTF. The CDR3, as DNA: TGTGCCAGCAGTGACGTTTTCCAGGGGATTCGGGGCTACACCTTC.

The genes are TRBV19 and TRBJ1-4; perhaps TRBD1 as D (5 bases). Germline V gene data show CDR1 as LNHDA and CDR2 as SQIVND (reference sequence). CDR3 size: 15 residues. V lost 8 bases and J lost 3, with 16 bases in between. CDR3 in amino acids: CASYPRAAANEKLFF. In DNA form, the CDR3 reads TGTGCCAGTTATCCCAGGGCGGCGGCTAATGAAAAACTGTTTTTT.

The chain combines TRBV19 with TRBJ1-6; 9 bases match TRBD1. CDR1 and CDR2 from the germline V gene are LNHDA and SQIVND (reference sequence). V dropped 6 bases and J dropped 8; count of bases not matched to a gene: 5. The CDR3 length is 14 residues. CDR3 sequence: CASSRRDRDSPLHF. The CDR3 nucleotides are TGTGCCAGTAGCCGCCGGGACAGGGATTCACCCCTCCACTTT.

The genes are TRBV27 and TRBJ2-2; no definite D call. The CDR3 has 13 residues. Trimming took off 2 bases at V and 7 bases at J, with 8 bases between the two ends. CDR1 and CDR2 (germline): MNHEY, SMNVEV (reference sequence). CDR3 in DNA: TGTGCCAGCAGTTTAATCGGAGTCGGGGAGCTGTTTTTT. It encodes CASSLIGVGELFF.

This chain joins TRBV28 and TRBJ2-1; D might be TRBD2 (6 bases). This CDR3 is built from 15 residues. The V and J ends lost 6 bases and 3 bases respectively, with 15 bases between them. Germline-derived CDR1 and CDR2 are MDHEN and SYDVKM. CDR3 in DNA: TGTGCCAGCAGCCCTGGGGGAGGACGCTACAATGAGCAGTTCTTC. Amino acid sequence: CASSPGGGRYNEQFF. Drawing the rest from reference TRBV28 and TRBJ2-1, the complete variable domain is DVKVTQSSRYLVKRTGEKVFLECVQDMDHENMFWYRQDPGLGLRLIYFSYDVKMKEKGDIPEGYSVSREKKERFSLILESASTNQTSMYLCASSPGGGRYNEQFFGPGTRLTVL.

This clone occurred a few times. The chain is built from TRBV29-1 and TRBJ1-2, with TRBD1 matching over 7 bases. This CDR3 contains 12 residues. V dropped 5 bases and J dropped 12; count of bases not matched to a gene: 12. Per germline, CDR1 SQVTM and CDR2 ANQGSEA. The CDR3 spells CSVQRMTGSDTF. CDR3 DNA sequence: TGCAGCGTTCAGCGTATGACAGGGTCCGACACCTTC.